The 22 T cell receptor beta chains below all came from one sample that was sequenced in a study of blood T cell repertoires in COVID-19. Assay: immunoSEQ multiplex PCR; the TCRdb copy retains only in-frame clones and omits some. The data hold 200,000 to 250,000 clones, with 65% to 85% observed a single time. Sequences were obtained from peripheral blood. These receptors originate from a woman aged 60-75 years with acute or convalescent COVID-19.

This chain uses TRBV29-1 with TRBJ2-7, with unresolved D. Germline CDR1 SQVTM, CDR2 ANQGSEA. V lost 4 bases, J lost 7 bases, and 14 bases lay in between. CDR3 length: 12 residues. The CDR3 loop reads CSVVTQSEEQYF. The CDR3 bases are TGCAGCGTTGTAACACAGTCGGAAGAGCAGTACTTC.

The genes are TRBV4-1 and TRBJ1-6; D gene uncertain. The CDR3 covers 16 residues. Trimming took off 3 bases at V and 4 bases at J, with 13 bases between the two ends. Germline loops: CDR1 MGHRA, CDR2 YSYEKL. CDR3 DNA sequence: TGCGCCAGCAGCCAGTCGGTCCGGGGATATAATTCACCCCTCCACTTT. Protein sequence: CASSQSVRGYNSPLHF.

The rearrangement links TRBV18 to TRBJ2-2; D may be TRBD1 (8 bases). Germline lookup yields CDR1 KGHSH and CDR2 LQKENI. Trimming removed 5 bases from V and 7 bases from J, with 17 bases in between. The CDR3 is made up of 15 amino acids. The CDR3 bases are TGTGCCAGCTCATCGCGGACAGGGACTATCGGGGAGCTGTTTTTT. Translated, it gives CASSSRTGTIGELFF.

The genes are TRBV12-3 or TRBV12-4 and TRBJ1-1; D is uncertain. This CDR3 has 13 amino acids. The V end lost 3 bases, the J end lost 6 bases, and 11 bases lay between the germline ends. DNA of the CDR3: TGTGCCAGCAGTTTCCAGACTGCCCCTGAAGCTTTCTTT. This codes for CASSFQTAPEAFF.

The rearrangement joins TRBV30 to TRBJ2-7; D possibly corresponds to TRBD2 (6 bases). There are 12 residues in the CDR3. Trimming pared 2 bases from V and 2 bases from J, leaving 7 bases between. Germline V gene lookup returns CDR1 GTSNPN and CDR2 SVGIG (reference sequence). The CDR3 DNA is TGTGCCTGGAGTTCGGGGGCCTACGAGCAGTACTTC. Protein product: CAWSSGAYEQYF. Filled out from reference TRBV30 and TRBJ2-7, the complete variable domain reads SQTIHQWPATLVQPVGSPLSLECTVEGTSNPNLYWYRQAAGRGLQLLFYSVGIGQISSEVPQNLSASRPQDRQFILSSKKLLLSDSGFYLCAWSSGAYEQYFGPGTRLTVT.

V usage is TRBV5-1 and J usage is TRBJ2-5; 9 positions agree with TRBD2. Trimming took 0 bases from V and 5 from J; bases not matched to a gene: 11. This CDR3 contains 17 residues. The germline V gene has CDR1 SGHRS and CDR2 YFSETQ. The CDR3 here is CASSLAVGGGAKETQYF. In DNA form, the CDR3 reads TGCGCCAGCAGCTTGGCCGTAGGCGGGGGGGCGAAGGAGACCCAGTACTTC.

This clone was recorded only once. The chain uses TRBV18 and TRBJ2-1, with D perhaps matching TRBD1 (5 bases). The V gene's germline CDR1 is KGHSH and CDR2 LQKENI. The V and J ends lost 6 bases and 5 bases respectively, with 20 bases between them. The CDR3 consists of 16 residues. This chain's CDR3 is CASSLNQGGPDNEQFF. The CDR3, as DNA: TGTGCCAGCTCCCTGAACCAGGGTGGCCCAGACAATGAGCAGTTCTTC.

V is TRBV2 and J is TRBJ1-6, with D tentatively TRBD1 (6 bases). Germline values: CDR1 SNHLY, CDR2 FYNNEI. The CDR3 contains 19 residues. The V end was cut by 1 base, the J end by 0 bases, with 16 bases between. The CDR3 protein is CASSEEPTGLNSYNSPLHF. CDR3 bases: TGTGCCAGCAGTGAAGAGCCGACAGGCTTAAACTCCTATAATTCACCCCTCCACTTT.

The chain employs TRBV9 and TRBJ2-3, with 7 positions matching TRBD1. CDR3 length: 15 residues. CDR1 and CDR2 from the germline V gene are SGDLS and YYNGEE. V was clipped by 2 bases and J by 1 base; unmatched bases: 4. CDR3 sequence (DNA): TGTGCCAGCAGCGTCCTCGGACAGGGCACAGATACGCAGTATTTT. The encoded protein is CASSVLGQGTDTQYF. The full variable domain, in which reference TRBV9 and TRBJ2-3 provide the parts outside the CDR3, is DSGVTQTPKHLITATGQRVTLRCSPRSGDLSVYWYQQSLDQGLQFLIQYYNGEERAKGNILERFSAQQFPDLHSELNLSSLELGDSALYFCASSVLGQGTDTQYFGPGTRLTVL.

The chain has TRBV13 and TRBJ1-1, with D hard to call. CDR3 length equals 13 residues. The V end lost 4 bases, the J end lost 3 bases, and 9 bases lay between the germline ends. The V gene's germline CDR1 is PRHDT and CDR2 FYEKMQ (reference sequence). The CDR3: CASSSKLYTEAFF. CDR3 in DNA: TGTGCCAGCAGCTCAAAATTGTACACTGAAGCTTTCTTT.

The chain is built from TRBV19 and TRBJ2-1; no reliable D call. The CDR3 covers 14 residues. Deletions cut 7 bases from V and 0 bases from J, with 10 bases between. The germline gives CDR1 LNHDA, CDR2 SQIVND (reference sequence). The CDR3 protein is CASTSVSSYNEQFF. CDR3 in DNA: TGTGCCAGTACGAGCGTGAGCTCCTACAATGAGCAGTTCTTC.

This rearrangement joins TRBV7-9 to TRBJ1-2; D may be TRBD1 (6 bases). Germline CDR1 and CDR2: SEHNR and FQNEAQ (reference sequence). The CDR3 loop spans 15 amino acids. V shed 4 bases and J shed 0 bases, with 12 bases lying between them. The CDR3 reads CASSSQGIANYGYTF. Written as DNA, the CDR3 is TGTGCCAGCAGCTCACAGGGTATCGCTAACTATGGCTACACCTTC.

The rearrangement uses TRBV7-2 and TRBJ2-4, with D possibly matching TRBD2 (5 bases). Per the germline V gene, CDR1 is SGHTA and CDR2 is FQGNSA. The CDR3 is made up of 14 amino acids. Between the trimmed V and J ends, which lost 1 base and 1 base, there was a span of 5 bases. The CDR3: CASSLGGAKNIQYF. The CDR3 DNA follows: TGTGCCAGCAGCTTAGGCGGGGCCAAAAACATTCAGTACTTC.

The V gene is TRBV6-6, the J gene TRBJ2-1, with TRBD1 as a possible D gene (5 bases). The V and J ends lost 2 bases and 5 bases respectively, with 10 bases between them. The CDR3 runs to 14 residues. Germline lookup yields CDR1 MNHNY and CDR2 SVGAGI (reference sequence). CDR3 nucleotide sequence: TGTGCCAGCAGTTACACACAGGTGGACAATGAGCAGTTCTTC. This encodes CASSYTQVDNEQFF.

This clone turned up a few times. V usage is TRBV5-1 and J usage is TRBJ1-4, with D possibly TRBD1 on 5 matching bases. Germline V CDR1 and CDR2: SGHRS, YFSETQ. This CDR3 region has 16 residues. V was pared by 4 bases and J by 6 bases, with 19 bases between. This CDR3 reads CASSLAATGGDEKLFF. The CDR3 nucleotides are TGCGCCAGCAGCCTCGCGGCGACCGGGGGGGATGAAAAACTGTTTTTT.

This clone came up once. The chain is built from TRBV5-1 and TRBJ1-1, with no clear D. The germline V and J ends were trimmed by 6 bases and 4 bases, with 10 bases remaining between them. The germline gives CDR1 SGHRS, CDR2 YFSETQ. This CDR3 has 12 residues. The CDR3 region is CASTNPGTEAFF. CDR3 nucleotide sequence: TGCGCCAGCACCAACCCGGGCACTGAAGCTTTCTTT.

This clone was found a few times. This chain uses TRBV5-1 with TRBJ1-5; maybe TRBD1 (6 bases). Germline V gene lookup returns CDR1 SGHRS and CDR2 YFSETQ. The CDR3 covers 15 residues. The V gene lost 0 bases and the J gene lost 4 bases, with 11 bases spanning the gap. CDR3: CASSLDGQSNQPQHF. The CDR3 DNA reads TGCGCCAGCAGCTTGGACGGACAGAGTAATCAGCCCCAGCATTTT.

The chain uses TRBV27 and TRBJ1-5; D ambiguous. Germline CDR1 reads MNHEY; CDR2 reads SMNVEV (reference sequence). The CDR3 contains 16 residues. Trimming stripped 5 bases from V and 7 bases from J, with 21 bases between. The CDR3 reads CASSPNPPKPGQPQHF. The CDR3 nucleotides are TGTGCCAGCAGTCCCAATCCACCCAAGCCGGGGCAGCCCCAGCATTTT.

The chain has TRBV3-1 (or the pseudogene TRBV3-2) and TRBJ2-3, with D possibly being TRBD2 (5 bases). V lost 8 bases and J 1 base, leaving 28 bases between the germline ends. This CDR3 is 19 amino acids long. Germline V gene lookup returns CDR1 LGHDT and CDR2 YNNKEL (reference sequence). The DNA of the CDR3 is TGTGCCAGCTCTACTTATGGATTTGGGATACGGGGAGGCACAGATACGCAGTATTTT. This encodes CASSTYGFGIRGGTDTQYF.

The rearrangement links TRBV2 to TRBJ2-4; tentative D call: TRBD1 (5 bases). CDR3 length: 15 residues. Per germline, CDR1 SNHLY and CDR2 FYNNEI. V was pared by 5 bases and J by 0 bases, with 11 bases between. The CDR3 loop is CASSIPQGAKNIQYF. The CDR3 DNA is TGTGCCAGCAGTATCCCTCAGGGAGCCAAAAACATTCAGTACTTC.

The V gene is TRBV4-1, the J gene TRBJ1-3; a possible D gene is TRBD1 (5 bases). CDR1 MGHRA and CDR2 YSYEKL come from the germline V gene. This CDR3 is 19 amino acids long. V gave up 4 bases and J gave up 0 bases, with 22 bases separating them. The CDR3 reads CASSPTIRAKGFSGNTIYF. CDR3 nucleotide sequence: TGCGCCAGCAGCCCAACAATCAGGGCTAAAGGGTTCTCTGGAAACACCATATATTTT.

The V call is TRBV5-1, the J call TRBJ1-2, with 8 bases identical to TRBD1. Germline V gene lookup returns CDR1 SGHRS and CDR2 YFSETQ. Trimming at V came to 3 bases and at J to 1 base, leaving 8 bases not matched to a gene. The CDR3 spans 16 residues. CDR3 protein: CASSSNRGMDNYGYTF. The CDR3, as DNA: TGCGCCAGCAGCTCTAACAGGGGGATGGATAACTATGGCTACACCTTC.